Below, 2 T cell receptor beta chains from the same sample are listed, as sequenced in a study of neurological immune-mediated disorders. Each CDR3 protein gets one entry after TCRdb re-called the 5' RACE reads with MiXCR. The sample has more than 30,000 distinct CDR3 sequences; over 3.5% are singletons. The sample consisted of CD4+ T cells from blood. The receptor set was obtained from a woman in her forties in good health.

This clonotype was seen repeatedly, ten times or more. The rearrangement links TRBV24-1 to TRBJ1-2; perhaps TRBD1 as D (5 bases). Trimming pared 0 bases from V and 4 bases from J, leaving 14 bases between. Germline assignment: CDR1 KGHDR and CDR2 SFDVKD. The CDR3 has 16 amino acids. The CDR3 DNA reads TGTGCCACCAGTGATTTGCACGGTCGACAGCCCTATGGCTACACCTTC. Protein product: CATSDLHGRQPYGYTF.

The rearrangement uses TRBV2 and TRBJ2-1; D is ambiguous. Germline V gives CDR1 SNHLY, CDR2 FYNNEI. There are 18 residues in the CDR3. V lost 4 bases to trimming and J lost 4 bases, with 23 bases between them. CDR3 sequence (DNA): TGTGCCAGCAGTGGATCGAACAGCCAAGAGGCCCCGTACAATGAGCAGTTCTTC. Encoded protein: CASSGSNSQEAPYNEQFF.